This is a list of T cell receptor beta chains from one sample in a study of cytomegalovirus exposure and HLA in healthy donors. Sequencing was performed with immunoSEQ multiplex PCR; in TCRdb, only in-frame clones are kept and a portion is missing. The sample holds under 400,000 clones, 80% to 90% seen once. The specimen sequenced was PBMCs. These receptor sequences come from a woman aged 18-30 years in good health and CMV-seronegative. The CDR3 runs from the conserved cysteine through the conserved F or W. D genes are given only for firm matches. Some rows mark clone size as missing; the rest say once, few, many or name a class of expanded clone.

TGTGCCAGCAGTTTATACGTCCAGGGATCTACTGAAGCTTTCTTT CASSLYVQGSTEAFF TRBV28 NA NA TRBJ1-1
TGTGCCAGCAGTTCTTACTTCGGACAGAGCTCTGGAAACACCATATATTTT CASSSYFGQSSGNTIYF TRBV28 NA NA TRBJ1-3
TGTGCCAGCAGTTCTAGGGGGCAGAGCAATCAGCCCCAGCATTTT CASSSRGQSNQPQHF TRBV27 TRBD1 once TRBJ1-5
TGTGCCAGCAGCTTAACCCCGGGGAACGAGCAGTACTTC CASSLTPGNEQYF TRBV7-2 NA NA TRBJ2-7
TGTGCCAGCAGTTACCACAGCCTCAATCAGCCCCAGCATTTT CASSYHSLNQPQHF TRBV6-6 NA NA TRBJ1-5
TGTGCCAGCAGTTTCATACGACAGGCGGATCAAGAGACCCAGTACTTC CASSFIRQADQETQYF TRBV28 NA NA TRBJ2-5
TGTGCCAGCAGTGGGAGGTGGCCCGCTTTTTTCGGGGAGCTGTTTTTT CASSGRWPAFFGELFF TRBV9 NA NA TRBJ2-2
TGTGCCAGCAGCGCTGGGACAGGGGAGAAAAAGGCGGTTATTGACTATGGCTACACCTTC CASSAGTGEKKAVIDYGYTF TRBV5-4 TRBD1 NA TRBJ1-2
TGTGCCAGCAGCTTAGGGACAGCCGAGCAGTACTTC CASSLGTAEQYF TRBV11-2 NA NA TRBJ2-7
TGTGCCAGCAGACGCAGGGTCGGGACAGATACGCAGTATTTT CASRRRVGTDTQYF TRBV6-5 NA NA TRBJ2-3
TGTGCCAGCAGTTTCGTTGGGACAGGGGGAAACACCATATATTTT CASSFVGTGGNTIYF TRBV7-9 TRBD1 NA TRBJ1-3
TGTGCCAGCAGTTTGTGGACTAGCGGGAGGGCTGGCGAGCAGTACTTC CASSLWTSGRAGEQYF TRBV28 TRBD2 NA TRBJ2-7
TGTGCCAGCAGTTTCGGTCAGAGGATCAATGAGCAGTTCTTC CASSFGQRINEQFF TRBV27 NA NA TRBJ2-1
TGTGCCAGCACCAACACAGATACGCAGTATTTT CASTNTDTQYF TRBV2 NA NA TRBJ2-3
TGTGCCAGCAGCTCGACAGGGGGCCATTCACCCCTCCACTTT CASSSTGGHSPLHF TRBV7-9 TRBD1 NA TRBJ1-6
TGTGCCAGCAGCGTAAGGCAGGGGGTAACAGATACGCAGTATTTT CASSVRQGVTDTQYF TRBV7-9 TRBD1 NA TRBJ2-3
TGTGCCAGCAGTCCCGCTGAAGGGCGGGGCTCCTACAATGAGCAGTTCTTC CASSPAEGRGSYNEQFF TRBV4-2 NA NA TRBJ2-1
TGCGCCAGCAGCTTAGCGGCAGGCGAGCAGTACTTC CASSLAAGEQYF TRBV5-1 NA NA TRBJ2-7
TGTGCCAGCAGCTTAGGGCAGAATGAGCAGTTCTTC CASSLGQNEQFF TRBV11-2 NA NA TRBJ2-1
TGTGCCTGGAGTGTAGGTGCAGGGGGAAACAACGTCCTGACTTTC CAWSVGAGGNNVLTF TRBV30 TRBD1 NA TRBJ2-6
TGTGCCAGCACCGGACAGGGGCTTTCTCCAGATACGCAGTATTTT CASTGQGLSPDTQYF TRBV6-1 TRBD1 NA TRBJ2-3
TGTGCCAGCAGCGTAGGGGCCAGCACAGATACGCAGTATTTT CASSVGASTDTQYF TRBV9 NA NA TRBJ2-3
TGTGCCAGCTCAAGACAGGGCCCCACCGGGGAGCTGTTTTTT CASSRQGPTGELFF TRBV18 TRBD1 NA TRBJ2-2
TGTGCCAGTAGTATAGTAGGCGTGGGGAGGGGCAATCAGCCCCAGCATTTT CASSIVGVGRGNQPQHF TRBV19 NA NA TRBJ1-5
TGTGCCAGCAGCTTAGTCGGGATTGGGGCCAACGTCCTGACTTTC CASSLVGIGANVLTF TRBV11-1 NA NA TRBJ2-6
TGTGCCAGCAGCTTGGAACAGCGCATCGGGGAGGAGCTGTTTTTT CASSLEQRIGEELFF TRBV5-4 NA NA TRBJ2-2
TGTGCCAGCAGTTTAGGGGGCACAGGGGACACTGAAGCTTTCTTT CASSLGGTGDTEAFF TRBV27 TRBD1 NA TRBJ1-1
TGTGCCAGCAGGGCCAGGGCGTCCAGAAACTACGAGCAGTACTTC CASRARASRNYEQYF TRBV6-5 NA NA TRBJ2-7
TGTGCCAGCAGTGCCTTGGGGACAGTTAACGGCTACACCTTC CASSALGTVNGYTF TRBV27 TRBD1 NA TRBJ1-2
TGTGCCAGCAGCTTGGACAGGGGGACGAGTGAGCAGTTCTTC CASSLDRGTSEQFF TRBV2 TRBD1 NA TRBJ2-1
TGTGCCAGCACCGGACTAGCGGGAGGCTACAATGAGCAGTTCTTC CASTGLAGGYNEQFF TRBV6-1 TRBD2 once TRBJ2-1
TGTGCCAGCAGCTACGCTGCCGGGTTGAATGAGCAGTTCTTC CASSYAAGLNEQFF TRBV11-2 NA once TRBJ2-1
TGCGCCAGCAGCTTTACCCAGGGGTGGCAGGAGACCCAGTACTTC CASSFTQGWQETQYF TRBV5-1 NA NA TRBJ2-5
TGTGCCAGCAGTTCCCCGGGACAAGGACACTCCTACAATGAGCAGTTCTTC CASSSPGQGHSYNEQFF TRBV2 NA NA TRBJ2-1
TGTGCCAGCAGGGTCAGGTCGGACTACAATGAGCAGTTCTTC CASRVRSDYNEQFF TRBV27 NA NA TRBJ2-1
TGCGCCAGCAGCCACCCCGGTGGCGGGACTGGAAACACCATATATTTT CASSHPGGGTGNTIYF TRBV4-1 NA NA TRBJ1-3